Listed here are 29 T cell receptor beta chains from one sample, sequenced in a study of blood T cell repertoires in COVID-19. Clones were sequenced by immunoSEQ multiplex PCR, and TCRdb holds only the in-frame ones, with some missing. This sample yields 100,000 to 120,000 clones, of which about 85% are seen a single time; about 3.6% belongs to the top ten. Sequenced material: peripheral blood. The receptors here all came from a man between 35 and 55 years old with acute or convalescent COVID-19.

The chain is built from TRBV19 and TRBJ2-7, with 8 bases fitting TRBD1. The CDR3 extends over 17 amino acids. The germline V gene encodes CDR1 LNHDA and CDR2 SQIVND (reference sequence). V gave up 0 bases and J gave up 8 bases; unmatched junction bases: 15. The CDR3 is CASSIDAVETGDTKQYF. In nucleotides, the CDR3 is TGTGCCAGTAGTATAGATGCCGTGGAGACAGGGGATACGAAGCAGTACTTC.

The rearrangement links TRBV19 to TRBJ1-1, with 7 bases aligning to TRBD1. Germline V gene lookup returns CDR1 LNHDA and CDR2 SQIVND (reference sequence). The CDR3 is 16 residues long. Trimming took 7 bases from V and 1 from J; bases not matched to a gene: 12. The CDR3 reads CASTKRGDSGNTEAFF. The CDR3 bases are TGTGCCAGTACCAAAAGAGGGGACAGCGGGAACACTGAAGCTTTCTTT.

V and J are TRBV4-1 and TRBJ1-5; 8 bases are a match to TRBD1. This CDR3 has 14 amino acids. V lost 4 bases, J lost 3 bases, and 2 bases stayed unmatched. The V gene's germline CDR1 is MGHRA and CDR2 YSYEKL. As DNA, the CDR3 is TGCGCCAGCAGCCCGGGACAGGACAATCAGCCCCAGCATTTT. This sequence encodes CASSPGQDNQPQHF.

This chain connects TRBV10-3 to TRBJ1-2, with 10 bases that match TRBD1. The junction had 9 bases not matched to a gene; V was cut back by 6 bases and J by 8 bases. Germline V CDR1 and CDR2: ENHRY, SYGVKD. The CDR3 is 14 amino acids. The CDR3 region is CAIRYGTGDWGYTF. The CDR3 DNA sequence: TGTGCCATCAGATACGGGACAGGGGACTGGGGCTACACCTTC.

The chain uses TRBV12-5 and TRBJ2-3, with TRBD1 matching 11 bases. Germline V gene data show CDR1 as LGHNT and CDR2 as FRNRAP. V lost 7 bases to trimming and J lost 2 bases; unmatched junction nucleotides: 5. This CDR3 contains 15 residues. In DNA form, the CDR3 reads TGTGCTAGTGCCTCGGACAGGGGGCCCACAGATACGCAGTATTTT. This sequence encodes CASASDRGPTDTQYF.

In this sample, this clone turned up a few times. The chain recombines TRBV4-1 with TRBJ1-5; a possible D gene is TRBD1 (6 bases). Germline CDR1 is MGHRA and CDR2 is YSYEKL. Trimming pared 2 bases from V and 1 base from J, leaving 15 bases between. This CDR3 contains 17 residues. The CDR3 nucleotides are TGCGCCAGCAGCCAATGGGGGCCGGGGCCGAGCAATCAGCCCCAGCATTTT. This codes for CASSQWGPGPSNQPQHF.

This clone was recorded once. The chain joins TRBV12-5 to TRBJ2-3, with D possibly being TRBD2 (5 bases). CDR1 is LGHNT, CDR2 FRNRAP, per germline. The CDR3 length is 12 residues. V shed 7 bases and J shed 12 bases, with 17 bases lying between them. CDR3 amino acids: CASALPGLHQYF. In DNA form, the CDR3 reads TGTGCTAGTGCCCTCCCCGGACTTCACCAGTATTTT.

The genes are TRBV12-2 and TRBJ2-1; the table's D call TRBD1 went unverified against the DNA. TRBV12-2 is marked as a pseudogene. The length of the CDR3 is 16 residues. CDR3 in DNA: TGTGCAAGTCGCTTACCCCCAGGGGGCATCCACAATGAGCAGTTCTTC. Residues: CASRLPPGGIHNEQFF.

Here the CDR3 reads CASSRDTFNEKLFF. DNA of the CDR3: TGCGCCAGCAGCCGGGACACCTTTAATGAAAAACTGTTTTTT. The J gene is TRBJ1-4, the V gene TRBV5-1; possibly TRBD1 for D (6 bases). CDR3 size: 14 residues. V was clipped by 4 bases and J by 4 bases, with 11 bases between them. The germline CDR1 and CDR2 sequences are SGHRS and YFSETQ.

The count of this clone is one. The CDR3 DNA is TGTGCCACCAGCGAAGGGAGTGTTGGCGGGGGAGGCACAGATACGCAGTATTTT. Amino acids: CATSEGSVGGGGTDTQYF. The chain links TRBV15 to TRBJ2-3; 7 bases agree with TRBD2. Germline loops: CDR1 LNHNV, CDR2 YYDKDF (reference sequence). CDR3 size: 18 residues. With 5 bases clipped from V and 1 base from J, the junction kept 15 bases outside the gene matches.

The V gene is TRBV4-1, the J gene TRBJ1-2; possible D gene TRBD1, 5 bases. This CDR3 has 15 amino acids. Trimming removed 3 bases from V and 2 bases from J, with 13 bases in between. CDR1 and CDR2 from the germline V gene are MGHRA and YSYEKL. The CDR3 spells CASSQVSSGNYGYTF. The CDR3 DNA sequence: TGCGCCAGCAGCCAGGTTTCTTCAGGGAACTATGGCTACACCTTC.

The CDR3 protein is CASSPGLQSYEQYF. CDR3 in DNA: TGTGCCAGCAGCCCGGGACTCCAGTCCTACGAGCAGTACTTC. V gene TRBV6-5 combines with J gene TRBJ2-7, with D possibly matching TRBD2 (6 bases). The ends were cut back, 6 bases at V and 1 base at J, with 13 bases in the middle. From germline, CDR1 is MNHEY and CDR2 SVGAGI. The CDR3 runs 14 residues.

This chain uses TRBV7-2 with TRBJ2-1; TRBD2 matches at 7 bases. V lost 7 bases, J lost 0 bases, and 6 bases stayed unmatched. Germline CDR1 SGHTA, CDR2 FQGNSA. The CDR3 is made up of 15 amino acids. This chain's CDR3 is CASTGGSSSYNEQFF. CDR3 nucleotide sequence: TGTGCCAGCACCGGGGGGTCAAGCTCCTACAATGAGCAGTTCTTC.

This clone was observed a handful of times. The rearrangement links TRBV5-1 to TRBJ2-1, with 10 bases that match TRBD2. V shed 5 bases, J shed 6 bases, and the junction held 8 bases outside the gene matches. The germline gives CDR1 SGHRS, CDR2 YFSETQ. The CDR3 is 15 residues long. The chain's CDR3 is CASRSGTSEFNEQFF. Here the CDR3 DNA reads TGCGCCAGCAGATCCGGGACTAGCGAATTCAATGAGCAGTTCTTC.

CDR3 sequence (DNA): TGTGCCATCAGTGTCCAGGGGGGCCTCTACGAGCAGTACTTC. Amino acid sequence: CAISVQGGLYEQYF. The chain joins TRBV10-3 to TRBJ2-7, with D tentatively TRBD1 (7 bases). The CDR3 totals 14 residues. V dropped 4 bases and J dropped 3 bases, with 13 bases sitting between them. CDR1 is ENHRY, CDR2 SYGVKD, per germline.

The chain employs TRBV7-7 and TRBJ2-7; 8 positions agree with TRBD1. There are 14 residues in the CDR3. Germline V gives CDR1 SSHAT, CDR2 FNYEAQ (reference sequence). The V gene end was trimmed by 3 bases and the J gene end by 0 bases; junction bases not matched to a gene: 1. The CDR3 region is CASSFGTGSYEQYF. The CDR3 DNA reads TGTGCCAGCAGCTTTGGGACAGGCTCCTACGAGCAGTACTTC. Combining the CDR3 with reference TRBV7-7 and TRBJ2-7 gives the whole variable domain GAGVSQSPRYKVTKRGQDVTLRCDPISSHATLYWYQQALGQGPEFLTYFNYEAQPDKSGLPSDRFSAERPEGSISTLTIQRTEQRDSAMYRCASSFGTGSYEQYFGPGTRLTVT.

The gene calls are TRBV4-1 and TRBJ2-7; 7 bases fit TRBD1. The CDR3 is made up of 11 amino acids. Germline CDR1 and CDR2: MGHRA and YSYEKL. DNA of the CDR3: TGCGCACGGGACAGCTCCTACGAGCAGTACTTC. It translates to CARDSSYEQYF.

The J gene is TRBJ1-2, the V gene TRBV7-8, with D uncertain. Looked up from germline, CDR1 is SGHVS and CDR2 is FQNEAQ. Trimming took 1 base from V and 2 from J, leaving 8 bases between them. This CDR3 comprises 14 residues. In nucleotides, the CDR3 is TGTGCCAGCAGCTTAGGCCCCGGGAACTATGGCTACACCTTC. It encodes CASSLGPGNYGYTF.

This clone was seen only once. The chain is built from TRBV6-4 and TRBJ2-1, with D maybe TRBD2 (6 bases). The germline CDR1 and CDR2 sequences are MRHNA and SNTAGT. The V and J ends lost 2 bases and 4 bases respectively, with 12 bases between them. The CDR3 has 15 residues. The CDR3 coding sequence is TGTGCCAGCAGTGACACTGGGACTTCTTACAATGAGCAGTTCTTC. Protein: CASSDTGTSYNEQFF.

CDR3: CASSQAVTDTQYF. The CDR3 bases are TGCGCCAGCAGCCAAGCTGTCACAGATACGCAGTATTTT. The rearrangement uses TRBV4-1 and TRBJ2-3; D is unresolved. The CDR3 is made up of 13 amino acids. Germline CDR1 and CDR2: MGHRA and YSYEKL. Between the trimmed V and J ends, which lost 1 base and 2 bases, there was a span of 4 bases.

This clone was seen a handful of times. V gene TRBV12-5 combines with J gene TRBJ2-5; TRBD1 agrees at 8 bases. Per the germline V gene, CDR1 is LGHNT and CDR2 is FRNRAP. This CDR3 is built from 16 residues. The V and J ends lost 6 bases and 5 bases, in that order; junction bases with no gene match: 14. Written as DNA, the CDR3 is TGTGCTAGTGGAAGACGGCGACAGGGGTTGGGGGAGACCCAGTACTTC. The encoded protein is CASGRRRQGLGETQYF.

This chain links TRBV6-5 with TRBJ2-7; 10 positions agree with TRBD2. J was trimmed by 4 bases and V by 3 bases; bases with no gene match: 3. Germline values: CDR1 MNHEY, CDR2 SVGAGI. This CDR3 contains 14 residues. CDR3 sequence: CASSYSGGTYEQYF. The DNA of the CDR3 is TGTGCCAGCAGTTATAGCGGGGGGACTTACGAGCAGTACTTC.

The chain combines TRBV4-1 with TRBJ1-2; 11 bases match TRBD1. CDR3 length: 15 amino acids. V was clipped by 1 base and J by 8 bases; unmatched bases: 6. CDR1 is MGHRA and CDR2 is YSYEKL in the germline V gene. CDR3 sequence (DNA): TGCGCCAGCAGCCAAGGGACAGGGGGCGCCTCCGGCTACACCTTC. Encoded protein: CASSQGTGGASGYTF.

The gene calls are TRBV9 and TRBJ2-5, with a tentative D call TRBD1 (5 bases). Trimming left V 2 bases short and J 1 base short, with 9 bases between. CDR3 length: 14 amino acids. The V gene's germline CDR1 is SGDLS and CDR2 YYNGEE. This CDR3 is CASSVGQGQETQYF. The CDR3 region has the DNA TGTGCCAGCAGCGTTGGTCAGGGCCAAGAGACCCAGTACTTC.

This sequence joins TRBV7-8 and TRBJ2-1; TRBD1 aligns across 8 bases. Looked up from germline, CDR1 is SGHVS and CDR2 is FQNEAQ. The trim removed 2 bases at V and 5 bases at J, leaving 5 bases unmatched. The CDR3 totals 15 residues. The CDR3 reads CASSLRTGFDNEQFF. DNA for the CDR3: TGTGCCAGCAGCTTAAGGACAGGGTTTGACAATGAGCAGTTCTTC.

This chain links TRBV7-9 with TRBJ1-5; D might be TRBD1 (6 bases). The CDR3 is 13 amino acids. V gave up 4 bases and J gave up 5 bases, with 9 bases separating them. Per the germline V gene, CDR1 is SEHNR and CDR2 is FQNEAQ (reference sequence). CDR3 nucleotides: TGTGCCAGCAGCTCATGGACAGATCAGCCCCAGCATTTT. Translation: CASSSWTDQPQHF.

The V call is TRBV3-1 (or the pseudogene TRBV3-2), the J call TRBJ1-6, with 7 bases fitting TRBD1. CDR1 and CDR2 (germline): LGHDT, YNNKEL (reference sequence). Trimming removed 1 base from V and 9 bases from J; junction bases left unmatched: 3. The CDR3 loop spans 14 amino acids. In nucleotides, the CDR3 is TGTGCCAGCAGCCAAGGACAGGGAAGTTCACCCCTCCACTTT. Its translation: CASSQGQGSSPLHF.

This chain joins TRBV6-4 and TRBJ1-1; D call uncertain. CDR1 is MRHNA, CDR2 SNTAGT, per germline. Trimming cost V 3 bases and J 1 base, with 6 bases left between them. This CDR3 spans 13 amino acids. CDR3 protein: CASSEGENTEAFF. As DNA, the CDR3 is TGTGCCAGCAGTGAAGGAGAGAACACTGAAGCTTTCTTT.

In this sample, this clone turned up a few times. V gene TRBV11-3 combines with J gene TRBJ2-2, with D unresolved. CDR1 and CDR2 (germline): SGHNT, YENEEA. This CDR3 has 15 residues. The V end lost 0 bases, the J end lost 1 base, and 6 bases lay between the germline ends. CDR3 sequence: CASSLDRGNTGELFF. The DNA of the CDR3 is TGTGCCAGCAGCTTAGACCGAGGGAACACCGGGGAGCTGTTTTTT.